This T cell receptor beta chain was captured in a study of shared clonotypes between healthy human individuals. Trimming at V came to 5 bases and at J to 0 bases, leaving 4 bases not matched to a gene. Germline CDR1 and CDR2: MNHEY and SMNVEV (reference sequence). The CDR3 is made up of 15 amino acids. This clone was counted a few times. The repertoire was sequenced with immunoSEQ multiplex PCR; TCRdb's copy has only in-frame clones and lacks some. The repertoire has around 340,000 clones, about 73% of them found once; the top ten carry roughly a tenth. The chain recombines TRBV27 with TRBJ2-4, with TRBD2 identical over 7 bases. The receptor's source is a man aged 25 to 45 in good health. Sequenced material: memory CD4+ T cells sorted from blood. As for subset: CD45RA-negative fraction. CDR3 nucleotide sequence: TGTGCCAGCAGTAGGGAGGGACTAGCCAAAAACATTCAGTACTTC. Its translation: CASSREGLAKNIQYF.